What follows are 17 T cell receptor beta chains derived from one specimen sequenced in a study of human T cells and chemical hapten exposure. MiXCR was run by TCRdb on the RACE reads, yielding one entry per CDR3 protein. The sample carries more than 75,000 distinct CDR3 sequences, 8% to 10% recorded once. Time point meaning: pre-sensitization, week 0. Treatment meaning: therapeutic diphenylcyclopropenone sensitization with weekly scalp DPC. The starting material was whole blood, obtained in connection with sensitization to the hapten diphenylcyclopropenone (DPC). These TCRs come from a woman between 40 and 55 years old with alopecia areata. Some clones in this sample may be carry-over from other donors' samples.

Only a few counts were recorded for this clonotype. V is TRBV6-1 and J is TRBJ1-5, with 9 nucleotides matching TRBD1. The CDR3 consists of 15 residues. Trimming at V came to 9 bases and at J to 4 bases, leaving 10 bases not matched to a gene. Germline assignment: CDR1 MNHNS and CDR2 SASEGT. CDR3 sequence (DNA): TGTGCCAGTTTACCGGAGGGGACAGGGAATCAGCCCCAGCATTTT. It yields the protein CASLPEGTGNQPQHF.

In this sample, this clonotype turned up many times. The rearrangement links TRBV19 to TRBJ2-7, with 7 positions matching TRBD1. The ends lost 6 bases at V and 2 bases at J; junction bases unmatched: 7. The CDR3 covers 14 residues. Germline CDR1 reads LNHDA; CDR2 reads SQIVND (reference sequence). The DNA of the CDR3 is TGTGCCAGTAGGGTGGGGCAGGGGGCCTACGAGCAGTACTTC. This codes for CASRVGQGAYEQYF.

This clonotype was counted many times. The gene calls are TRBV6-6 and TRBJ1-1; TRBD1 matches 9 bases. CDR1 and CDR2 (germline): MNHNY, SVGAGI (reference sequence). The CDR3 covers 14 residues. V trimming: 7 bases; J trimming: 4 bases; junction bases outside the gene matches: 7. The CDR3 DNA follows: TGTGCCAGCATTGGACAGGGGAAGAGCACTGAAGCTTTCTTT. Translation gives CASIGQGKSTEAFF.

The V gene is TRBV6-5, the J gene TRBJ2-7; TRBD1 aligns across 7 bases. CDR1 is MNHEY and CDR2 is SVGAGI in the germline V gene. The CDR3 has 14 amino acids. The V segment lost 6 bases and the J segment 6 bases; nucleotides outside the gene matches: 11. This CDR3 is CASRPDRTRVEQYF. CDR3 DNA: TGTGCCAGCAGACCGGACAGGACCCGAGTCGAGCAGTACTTC.

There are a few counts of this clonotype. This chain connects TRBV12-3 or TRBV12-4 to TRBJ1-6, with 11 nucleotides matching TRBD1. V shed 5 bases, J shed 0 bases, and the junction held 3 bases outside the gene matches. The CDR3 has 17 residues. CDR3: CASSGGQGVSYNSPLHF. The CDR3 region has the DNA TGTGCCAGCAGTGGGGGACAGGGGGTCTCCTATAATTCACCCCTCCACTTT.

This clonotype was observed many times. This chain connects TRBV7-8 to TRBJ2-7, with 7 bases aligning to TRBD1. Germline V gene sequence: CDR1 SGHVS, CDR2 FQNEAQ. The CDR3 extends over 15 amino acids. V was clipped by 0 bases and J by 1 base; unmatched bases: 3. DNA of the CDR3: TGTGCCAGCAGCTTAGCACAGGGGCCTTCCTACGAGCAGTACTTC. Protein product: CASSLAQGPSYEQYF.

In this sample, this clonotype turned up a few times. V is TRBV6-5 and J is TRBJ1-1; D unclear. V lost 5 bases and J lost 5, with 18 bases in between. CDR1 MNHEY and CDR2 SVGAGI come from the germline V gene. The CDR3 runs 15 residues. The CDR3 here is CASSPRFLGGTEAFF. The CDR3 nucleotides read TGTGCCAGCAGTCCTCGGTTCCTTGGCGGGACTGAAGCTTTCTTT.

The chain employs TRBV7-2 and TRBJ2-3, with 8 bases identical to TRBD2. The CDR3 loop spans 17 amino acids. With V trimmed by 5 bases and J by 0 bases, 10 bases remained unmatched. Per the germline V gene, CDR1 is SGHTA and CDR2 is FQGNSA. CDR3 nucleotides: TGTGCCAGCAGCACATCATTAGCGGGATCTAGCACAGATACGCAGTATTTT. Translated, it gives CASSTSLAGSSTDTQYF.

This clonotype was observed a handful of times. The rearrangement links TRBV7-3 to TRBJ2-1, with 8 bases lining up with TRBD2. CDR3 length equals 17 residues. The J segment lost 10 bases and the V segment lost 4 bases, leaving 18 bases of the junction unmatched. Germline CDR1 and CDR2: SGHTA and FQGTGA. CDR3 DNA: TGTGCCAGCAGCTCCATGTCCGGACTAGCCCTTTCTGGGGAGCAGTTCTTC. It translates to CASSSMSGLALSGEQFF. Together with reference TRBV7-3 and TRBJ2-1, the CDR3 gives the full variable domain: GAGVSQTPSNKVTEKGKYVELRCDPISGHTALYWYRQSLGQGPEFLIYFQGTGAADDSGLPNDRFFAVRPEGSVSTLKIQRTERGDSAVYLCASSSMSGLALSGEQFFGPGTRLTVL.

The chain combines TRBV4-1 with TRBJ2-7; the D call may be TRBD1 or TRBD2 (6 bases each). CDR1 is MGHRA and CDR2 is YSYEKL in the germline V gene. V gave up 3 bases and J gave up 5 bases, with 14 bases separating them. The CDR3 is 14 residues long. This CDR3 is CASSHRGGGNEQYF. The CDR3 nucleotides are TGCGCCAGCAGCCACAGGGGAGGAGGAAACGAGCAGTACTTC.

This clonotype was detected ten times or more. This CDR3 is CASSYLGEETQYF. DNA for the CDR3: TGTGCCAGCAGTTACTTGGGAGAGGAGACCCAGTACTTC. The chain employs TRBV6-5 and TRBJ2-5; D is perhaps TRBD2 (5 bases). V was clipped by 1 base and J by 5 bases, with 8 bases between them. Germline assignment: CDR1 MNHEY and CDR2 SVGAGI. The CDR3 covers 13 residues.

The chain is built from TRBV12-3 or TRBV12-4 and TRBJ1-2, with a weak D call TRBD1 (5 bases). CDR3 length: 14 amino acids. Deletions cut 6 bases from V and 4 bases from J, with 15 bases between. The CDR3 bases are TGTGCCAGCAGCCAGTTGGCCAGGGTCTATGGCTACACCTTC. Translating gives CASSQLARVYGYTF.

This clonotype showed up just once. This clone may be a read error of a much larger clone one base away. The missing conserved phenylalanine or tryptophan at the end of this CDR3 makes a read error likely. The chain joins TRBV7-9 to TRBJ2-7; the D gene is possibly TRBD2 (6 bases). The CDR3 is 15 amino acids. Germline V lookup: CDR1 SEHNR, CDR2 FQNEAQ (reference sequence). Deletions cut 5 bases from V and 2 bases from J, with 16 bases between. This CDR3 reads CASSPRLAGTYEQYS. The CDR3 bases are TGTGCCAGCAGCCCGCGTCTGGCGGGGACCTACGAGCAGTACTCC.

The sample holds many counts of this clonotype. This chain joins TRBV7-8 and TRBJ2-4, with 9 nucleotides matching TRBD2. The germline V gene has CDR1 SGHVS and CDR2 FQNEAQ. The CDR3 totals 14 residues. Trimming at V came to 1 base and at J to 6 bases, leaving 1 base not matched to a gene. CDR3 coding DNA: TGTGCCAGCAGCTTAGAACTAGCGGGAAACATTCAGTACTTC. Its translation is CASSLELAGNIQYF.

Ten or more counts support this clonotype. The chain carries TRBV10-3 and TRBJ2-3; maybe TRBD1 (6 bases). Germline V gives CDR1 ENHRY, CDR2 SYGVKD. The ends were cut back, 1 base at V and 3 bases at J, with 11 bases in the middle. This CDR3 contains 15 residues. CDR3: CAISELQGRTDTQYF. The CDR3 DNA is TGTGCCATCAGTGAGTTGCAGGGGCGGACAGATACGCAGTATTTT.

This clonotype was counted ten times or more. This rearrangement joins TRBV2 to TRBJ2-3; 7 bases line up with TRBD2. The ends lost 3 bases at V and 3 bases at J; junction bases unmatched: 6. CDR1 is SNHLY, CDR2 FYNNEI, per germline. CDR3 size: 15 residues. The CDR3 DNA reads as TGTGCCAGCAGTGATGGCGGGGGAAGGACAGATACGCAGTATTTT. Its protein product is CASSDGGGRTDTQYF.

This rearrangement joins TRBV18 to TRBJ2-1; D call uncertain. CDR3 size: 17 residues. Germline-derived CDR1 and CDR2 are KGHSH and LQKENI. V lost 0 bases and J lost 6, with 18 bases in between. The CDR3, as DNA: TGTGCCAGCTCACCACCTCGGAACAGTTGGCCTCCCAATGAGCAGTTCTTC. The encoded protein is CASSPPRNSWPPNEQFF.